This is a list of T cell receptor beta chains from one sample in a study of blood T cell repertoires in COVID-19. Sequenced by immunoSEQ multiplex PCR; TCRdb stores in-frame clones only, minus some. Of around 200,000 clones in the sample, around 80% were seen once. The sequenced sample was peripheral blood. These receptors originate from a woman older than 75 with acute or convalescent COVID-19. The CDR3 runs from the conserved cysteine through the conserved F or W. A D gene is named only where the DNA matches it firmly. A clone size is listed for some rows: how often the clone was seen (once, few, many), or a class if it is expanded.

abundance	v_gene	j_gene	d_gene	CDR3nt	CDR3aa
once	TRBV29-1	TRBJ1-2	TRBD1	TGCAGCGTTGAAGATCGGGCAGGGGGCGCAGGTGGCTACACCTTC	CSVEDRAGGAGGYTF
-	TRBV5-1	TRBJ2-5	-	TGCGCCAGCAGCTTGGAGCCAGGGATAGAGACCCAGTACTTC	CASSLEPGIETQYF
few	TRBV28	TRBJ2-7	TRBD1	TGTGCCAGCAGTTTAGGCTGGGGGACAGGGAGGTACGAGCAGTACTTC	CASSLGWGTGRYEQYF
-	TRBV7-6	TRBJ1-5	TRBD1	TGTGCCAGCAGCTATGGGACAGGGAGAAATCAGCCCCAGCATTTT	CASSYGTGRNQPQHF
-	TRBV28	TRBJ2-3	-	TGTGCCAGCAGTTTCCCCCTCCAGCGGGGCACAGATACGCAGTATTTT	CASSFPLQRGTDTQYF
many	TRBV24-1	TRBJ1-2	TRBD1	TGTGCCACCAGTGAAGGGACAGGGGGAGGCTACACCTTC	CATSEGTGGGYTF
-	TRBV6-2/TRBV6-3	TRBJ2-7	-	TGTGCCAGCAGTTACACGCCGGGACACCTACGATTC	CASSYTPGHLRF
-	TRBV14	TRBJ1-1	-	TGTGCCAGCAGCCAGGTCAGGGCGACTGAAGCTTTCTTT	CASSQVRATEAFF
few	TRBV18	TRBJ2-3	TRBD1	TGTGCCAGCTCACGGCAGGGGGCAGATACGCAGTATTTT	CASSRQGADTQYF
-	TRBV5-1	TRBJ2-1	TRBD2	TGCGCCAGCCAGAGCGGGGAATACAATGAGCAGTTCTTC	CASQSGEYNEQFF
-	TRBV5-5	TRBJ2-1	TRBD2	TGTGCCAGCTCCCTGGGAGCGGGAGACTCCTACAATGAGCAGTTCTTC	CASSLGAGDSYNEQFF
-	TRBV7-9	TRBJ1-6	TRBD1	TGTGCCAGCAGCCTCCAGGGGCAGGGGGCTTATTCACCCCTCCACTTT	CASSLQGQGAYSPLHF
-	TRBV12-5	TRBJ1-1	-	TGTGCTAGTGTCACAGAGAACACTGAAGCTTTCTTT	CASVTENTEAFF
-	TRBV24-1	TRBJ2-7	-	TGTGCCACCAGCAGACCCTCAGGCGAGCAGTACTTC	CATSRPSGEQYF
-	TRBV11-2	TRBJ2-2	TRBD2	TGTGCCAGCAGCTTAGAACTAGCGGGGGACGCGAACACCGGGGAGCTGTTTTTT	CASSLELAGDANTGELFF
-	TRBV19	TRBJ1-2	-	TGTGCCAGTAGTTCCCGGACTGGCCTCTATGGCTACACCTTC	CASSSRTGLYGYTF
-	TRBV6-2/TRBV6-3	TRBJ2-3	-	TGTGCCAGCAGTTACTCGGAAGGGGCGTCAGATACGCAGTATTTT	CASSYSEGASDTQYF